The sequence of this T cell receptor beta chain was determined in a study of T cell changes during pregnancy in multiple sclerosis. The CDR3 is 15 residues long. Germline V gene lookup returns CDR1 SGHNT and CDR2 YYREEE (reference sequence). Trimming at V came to 0 bases and at J to 5 bases, leaving 8 bases not matched to a gene. The protocol was immunoSEQ multiplex PCR, while the TCRdb copy is restricted to in-frame clones and leaves out a portion. The sample carries around 60,000 clones, 80% to 95% recorded once. This chain connects TRBV5-4 to TRBJ2-7; 7 positions agree with TRBD2. The receptor was derived from a female donor in good health, enrolled as a control in a pregnancy study. Here the sequenced sample was peripheral blood, taken in the second trimester of pregnancy. CDR3 DNA: TGTGCCAGCAGCTTGGGAAAGGCGGGAGTAAACGAGCAGTACTTC. Its protein is CASSLGKAGVNEQYF.